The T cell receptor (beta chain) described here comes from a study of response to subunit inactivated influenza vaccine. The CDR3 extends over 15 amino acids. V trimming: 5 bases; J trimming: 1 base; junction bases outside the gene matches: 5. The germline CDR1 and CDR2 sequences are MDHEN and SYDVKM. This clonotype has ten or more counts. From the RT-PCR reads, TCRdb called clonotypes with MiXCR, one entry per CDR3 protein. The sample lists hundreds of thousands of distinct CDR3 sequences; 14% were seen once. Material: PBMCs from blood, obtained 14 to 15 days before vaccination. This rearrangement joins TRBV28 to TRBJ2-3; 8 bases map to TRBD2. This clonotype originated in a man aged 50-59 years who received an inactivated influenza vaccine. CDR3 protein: CASSPPGGGTDTQYF. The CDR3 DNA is TGTGCCAGCAGTCCACCGGGGGGGGGCACAGATACGCAGTATTTT.